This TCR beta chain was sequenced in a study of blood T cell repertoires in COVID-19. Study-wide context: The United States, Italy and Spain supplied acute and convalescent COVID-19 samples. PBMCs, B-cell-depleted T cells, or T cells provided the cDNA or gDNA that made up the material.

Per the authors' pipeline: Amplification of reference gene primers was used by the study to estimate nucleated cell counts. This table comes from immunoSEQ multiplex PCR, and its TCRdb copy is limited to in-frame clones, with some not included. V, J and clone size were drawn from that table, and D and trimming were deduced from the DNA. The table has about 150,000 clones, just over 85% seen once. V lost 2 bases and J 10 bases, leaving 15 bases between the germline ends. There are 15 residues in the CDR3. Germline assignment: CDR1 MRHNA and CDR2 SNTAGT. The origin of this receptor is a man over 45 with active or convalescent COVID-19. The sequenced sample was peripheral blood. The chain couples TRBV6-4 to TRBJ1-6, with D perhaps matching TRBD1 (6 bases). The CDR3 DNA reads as TGTGCCAGCAGTGACGACGGGGGCGGGGGGTCACCCCTCCACTTT. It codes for CASSDDGGGGSPLHF.